The following is a T cell receptor beta chain sequence with its context. Other DNA sequences in this sample translate to the same CDR3. CDR1 and CDR2 (germline): MNHNY, SVGAGI (reference sequence). V dropped 0 bases and J dropped 2 bases, with 11 bases sitting between them. The CDR3 is made up of 16 amino acids. In the original workflow: Reference gene primer amplification gave nucleated cell count estimates. TCRdb keeps only in-frame clones here, not all; method: immunoSEQ multiplex PCR. The V and J calls and clone size were taken over from that table, and D and trimming were inferred from the DNA. The table has about 230,000 clones, about 85% seen once. This sample stems from a study of blood T cell repertoires in COVID-19. Study context: Some COVID-19 samples were acute and others convalescent; all came from the United States, Italy and Spain. T cells, B-cell-depleted T cells, or PBMCs provided the cDNA or gDNA that served as material.

This chain connects TRBV6-6 to TRBJ1-5; possibly TRBD1 for D (5 bases). The sequenced material came from peripheral blood. The origin of this receptor is a man aged 35 to 55 with acute or convalescent COVID-19. The CDR3 DNA reads TGTGCCAGCAGTTACTCGAGAAGGGGCGGCAATCAGCCCCAGCATTTT. Its protein product is CASSYSRRGGNQPQHF.